Listed below are T cell receptor beta chains from one sample, sequenced in a study of blood T cells in healthy people across ages. TCRdb processed the 5' RACE reads anew with MiXCR; each CDR3 protein has one entry. Of some 850,000 distinct CDR3 sequences in the sample, 25% to 30% were seen once. The data also belong to a second study, concerning T cells of mothers and their children.

The source material was blood. The receptor set was obtained from a boy between 10 and 17 years old in good health. Both conserved end residues are part of each CDR3. The D gene is left open where the match is weak. Where a row states a size, it is once, few, many or the class of an expanded clone; other rows omit it.

j_gene,len,abundance,v_gene,d_gene,CDR3aa,CDR3nt
TRBJ2-5,13,many,TRBV5-1,.,CASSLGTLETQYF,TGCGCCAGCAGCTTGGGGACATTGGAGACCCAGTACTTC
TRBJ1-6,16,few,TRBV20-1,.,CSAKTTATGNNSPLHF,TGCAGTGCTAAGACGACGGCCACAGGAAATAATTCACCCCTCCACTTT
TRBJ2-7,14,.,TRBV9,TRBD2,CASPLAGGPREQYF,TGTGCCAGTCCACTAGCGGGGGGGCCCCGGGAGCAGTACTTC
TRBJ2-3,16,few,TRBV7-3,.,CASSLTPRASTDTQYF,TGTGCCAGCAGCTTAACCCCGCGTGCTAGCACAGATACGCAGTATTTT
TRBJ2-5,14,.,TRBV9,.,CASSVGTLQETQYF,TGTGCCAGCAGCGTAGGGACTCTACAAGAGACCCAGTACTTC
TRBJ2-1,15,.,TRBV12-3/TRBV12-4,TRBD1,CASRSGGQNDNEQFF,TGTGCCAGCAGGTCTGGGGGACAGAATGACAATGAGCAGTTCTTC
TRBJ1-2,13,few,TRBV20-1,TRBD1,CSARPGTDYGYTF,TGCAGTGCTAGACCCGGGACAGACTATGGCTACACCTTC
TRBJ2-7,14,.,TRBV27,.,CASSQSSPSYEQYF,TGTGCCAGCAGCCAGTCTTCCCCTTCCTACGAGCAGTACTTC
TRBJ2-7,14,few,TRBV5-1,TRBD2,CASSGTSGMGEQYF,TGCGCCAGCAGCGGGACTAGCGGTATGGGGGAGCAGTACTTC
TRBJ2-1,14,many,TRBV9,TRBD2,CASTGASGGNEQFF,TGTGCCAGCACCGGGGCTAGCGGGGGGAATGAGCAGTTCTTC
TRBJ2-2,16,.,TRBV20-1,TRBD2,CSARPTSGGITGELFF,TGCAGTGCTAGACCGACTAGCGGGGGGATTACCGGGGAGCTGTTTTTT
TRBJ2-5,17,.,TRBV7-9,TRBD1,CASSLRRGQGATETQYF,TGTGCCAGCAGCTTAAGACGCGGACAGGGTGCCACGGAGACCCAGTACTTC
TRBJ2-7,16,.,TRBV6-1,TRBD2,CASSEARGAGTYEQYF,TGTGCCAGCAGTGAAGCGCGGGGGGCTGGGACCTACGAGCAGTACTTC
TRBJ2-1,18,.,TRBV5-6,TRBD2,CASSRWRGGLASYNKQFF,TGTGCCAGCAGTAGGTGGCGGGGGGGTCTGGCCTCCTACAATAAGCAGTTCTTC
TRBJ1-2,15,few,TRBV5-6,.,CASSFRRVITYGYTF,TGTGCCAGCAGCTTTCGCAGGGTTATAACCTATGGCTACACCTTC
TRBJ2-2,11,.,TRBV29-1,.,CSVGVGEELFF,TGCAGCGTTGGGGTCGGTGAGGAGCTGTTTTTT
TRBJ2-1,17,few,TRBV5-1,TRBD2,CASSSGSGAYPYNEQFF,TGCGCCAGCAGCTCGGGTAGCGGGGCTTACCCCTACAATGAGCAGTTCTTC
TRBJ1-6,13,.,TRBV30,.,CAWSVRGRQNLHF,TGTGCCTGGAGTGTACGGGGCCGACAGAACCTCCACTTT
TRBJ1-4,15,.,TRBV6-1,.,CASSTLRDTNEKLFF,TGTGCCAGCAGTACACTCCGGGACACTAATGAAAAACTGTTTTTT
TRBJ2-7,17,few,TRBV27,.,CASRGWDTGTSSLEQYF,TGTGCCAGCAGAGGGTGGGACACCGGGACATCGTCTCTCGAGCAGTACTTC
TRBJ1-6,15,.,TRBV20-1,TRBD1,CSARDAAGGNSPLHF,TGCAGTGCTAGAGATGCGGCAGGGGGCAATTCACCCCTCCACTTT
TRBJ1-4,14,few,TRBV10-3,.,CAISDRGKNEKLFF,TGTGCCATCAGTGATCGGGGAAAAAATGAAAAACTGTTTTTT
TRBJ1-1,11,.,TRBV2,.,CASSDWTEAFF,TGTGCCAGCAGTGACTGGACTGAAGCTTTCTTT
TRBJ1-2,14,.,TRBV7-9,.,CASSLESHEAGYTF,TGTGCCAGCAGCTTAGAGTCCCACGAGGCTGGCTACACCTTC
TRBJ2-1,15,.,TRBV10-3,TRBD2,CAISEGSGGAYEQFF,TGTGCCATCAGTGAGGGGAGCGGGGGGGCGTATGAGCAGTTCTTC
TRBJ2-5,17,few,TRBV19,TRBD2,CASGRGTSGPYQETQYF,TGTGCCAGTGGTCGAGGGACTAGCGGACCGTACCAAGAGACCCAGTACTTC
TRBJ2-7,15,.,TRBV6-6,TRBD1,CASRAGTGVTYEQYF,TGTGCCAGCAGGGCCGGGACAGGGGTTACCTACGAGCAGTACTTC
TRBJ2-1,15,.,TRBV25-1,.,CASSPWPDLYNEQFF,TGTGCCAGCAGCCCTTGGCCGGACCTGTACAATGAGCAGTTCTTC
TRBJ1-6,13,.,TRBV20-1,.,CSARTGSNSPLHF,TGCAGTGCTAGGACAGGATCTAATTCACCCCTCCACTTT
TRBJ2-7,14,few,TRBV6-2/TRBV6-3,.,CASSYSIKFYEQYF,TGTGCCAGCAGTTACTCGATCAAATTTTACGAGCAGTACTTC
TRBJ2-5,14,few,TRBV28,TRBD2,CASNVRGEGETQYF,TGTGCCAGCAACGTGCGGGGGGAGGGAGAGACCCAGTACTTC
TRBJ1-1,15,.,TRBV6-5,TRBD1,CAGSSTGTGVTEAFF,TGTGCCGGCAGTTCTACCGGGACAGGGGTTACTGAAGCTTTCTTT
TRBJ1-4,14,many,TRBV7-9,.,CASSSAGINEKLFF,TGTGCCAGCAGCTCCGCAGGGATTAATGAAAAACTGTTTTTT
TRBJ1-2,14,.,TRBV6-1,TRBD1,CASGDRALNYGYTF,TGTGCCAGCGGTGACAGGGCCCTCAACTATGGCTACACCTTC
TRBJ2-7,16,once,TRBV12-3/TRBV12-4,.,CASSPGTYGSSYEQYF,TGTGCCAGCAGCCCTGGCACGTACGGGAGCTCCTACGAGCAGTACTTC
TRBJ2-5,15,few,TRBV27,.,CASSSYFGLQETQYF,TGTGCCAGCAGTTCCTATTTTGGTCTCCAAGAGACCCAGTACTTC
TRBJ2-5,14,.,TRBV20-1,.,CSAREGLAMETQYF,TGCAGTGCTAGAGAAGGGCTAGCGATGGAGACCCAGTACTTC
TRBJ2-6,21,few,TRBV5-1,TRBD2,CASSPRTPGLAGVSGANVLTF,TGCGCCAGCAGCCCTAGGACACCTGGACTAGCGGGGGTCTCTGGGGCCAACGTCCTGACTTTC
TRBJ2-1,15,few,TRBV7-8,.,CASSLARLTYNEQFF,TGTGCCAGCAGCTTAGCTAGGCTGACCTACAATGAGCAGTTCTTC
TRBJ2-5,13,.,TRBV18,.,CASSPPVRETQYF,TGTGCCAGCTCACCACCGGTTCGAGAGACCCAGTACTTC
TRBJ2-4,16,few,TRBV3-1,TRBD1,CASSHPTGVAKNIQYF,TGTGCCAGCAGCCACCCCACAGGGGTCGCCAAAAACATTCAGTACTTC
TRBJ2-1,12,few,TRBV29-1,.,CSVDKGGDEQFF,TGCAGCGTTGACAAGGGTGGGGATGAGCAGTTCTTC
TRBJ1-2,14,.,TRBV10-3,TRBD1,CAIRDRDFNYGYTF,TGTGCCATCAGGGACAGGGATTTTAACTATGGCTACACCTTC
TRBJ2-5,13,.,TRBV7-3,TRBD1,CASSIDRVETQYF,TGTGCCAGCAGCATAGACAGGGTTGAGACCCAGTACTTC
TRBJ2-1,11,.,TRBV28,TRBD2,CASRDGGVEFF,TGTGCCAGCCGGGACGGGGGGGTAGAGTTCTTC